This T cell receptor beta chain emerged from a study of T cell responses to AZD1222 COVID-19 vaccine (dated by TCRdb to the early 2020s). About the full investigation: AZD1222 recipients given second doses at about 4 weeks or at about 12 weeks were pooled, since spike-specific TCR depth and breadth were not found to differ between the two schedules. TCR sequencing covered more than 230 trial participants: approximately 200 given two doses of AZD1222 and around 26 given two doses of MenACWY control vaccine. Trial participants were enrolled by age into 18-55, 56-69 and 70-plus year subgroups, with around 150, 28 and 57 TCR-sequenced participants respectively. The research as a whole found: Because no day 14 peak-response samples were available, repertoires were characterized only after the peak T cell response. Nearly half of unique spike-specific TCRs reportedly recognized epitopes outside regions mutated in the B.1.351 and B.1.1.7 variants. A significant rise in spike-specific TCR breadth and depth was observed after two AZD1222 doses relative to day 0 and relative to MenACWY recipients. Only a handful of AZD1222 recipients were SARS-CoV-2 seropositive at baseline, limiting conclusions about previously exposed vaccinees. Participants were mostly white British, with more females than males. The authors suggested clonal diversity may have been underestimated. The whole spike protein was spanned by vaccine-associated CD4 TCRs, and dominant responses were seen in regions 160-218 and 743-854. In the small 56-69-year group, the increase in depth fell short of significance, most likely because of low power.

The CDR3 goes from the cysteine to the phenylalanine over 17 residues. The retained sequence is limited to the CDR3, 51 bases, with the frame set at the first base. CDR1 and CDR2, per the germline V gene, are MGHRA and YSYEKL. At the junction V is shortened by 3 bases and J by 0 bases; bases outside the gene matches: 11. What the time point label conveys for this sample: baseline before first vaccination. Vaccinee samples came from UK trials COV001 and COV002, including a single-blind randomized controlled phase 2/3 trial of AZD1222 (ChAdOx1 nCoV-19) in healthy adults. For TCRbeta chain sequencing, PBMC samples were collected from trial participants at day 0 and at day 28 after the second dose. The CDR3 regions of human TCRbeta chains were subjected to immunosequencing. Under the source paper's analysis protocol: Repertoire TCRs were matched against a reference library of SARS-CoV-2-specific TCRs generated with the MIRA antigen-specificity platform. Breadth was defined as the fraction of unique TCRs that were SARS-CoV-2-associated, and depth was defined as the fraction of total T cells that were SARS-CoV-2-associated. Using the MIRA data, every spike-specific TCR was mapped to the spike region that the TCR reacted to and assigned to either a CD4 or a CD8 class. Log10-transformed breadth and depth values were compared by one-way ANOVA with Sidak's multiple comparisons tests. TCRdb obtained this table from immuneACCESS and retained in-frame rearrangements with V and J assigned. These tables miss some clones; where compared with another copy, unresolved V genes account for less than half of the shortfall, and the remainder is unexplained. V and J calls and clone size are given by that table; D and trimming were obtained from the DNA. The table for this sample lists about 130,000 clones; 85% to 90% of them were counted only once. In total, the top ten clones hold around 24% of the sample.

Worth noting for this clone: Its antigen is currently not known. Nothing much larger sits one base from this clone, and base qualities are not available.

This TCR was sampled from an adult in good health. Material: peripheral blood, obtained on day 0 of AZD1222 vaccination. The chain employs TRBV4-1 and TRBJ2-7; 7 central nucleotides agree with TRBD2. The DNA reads TGCGCCAGCAGCCAGGCGAGCGGGGATTCGAGCTCCTACGAGCAGTACTTC. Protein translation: CASSQASGDSSSYEQYF.